The source of this T cell receptor (beta chain) is a study of technical replicates of blood from several donors. Assay: immunoSEQ multiplex PCR; the TCRdb copy retains only in-frame clones and omits some. This table has 76,000 or so clones, 91% appearing once. This receptor was taken from a human donor in good health. Sequencing was performed on T cells isolated from PBMCs.

The CDR3 DNA reads TGCGCCACCCAGAAGGGTTCGGGGGGAAAACTGGACACCGGGGAGCTGTTTTTT. Translated: CATQKGSGGKLDTGELFF. V usage is TRBV5-1 and J usage is TRBJ2-2; 7 bases align to TRBD2. The CDR3 contains 18 residues. Germline trimming cut 9 bases from V and 3 bases from J; bases unmatched to any gene: 20. Germline assignment: CDR1 SGHRS and CDR2 YFSETQ. Full variable domain (missing parts from reference TRBV5-1 and TRBJ2-2): KAGVTQTPRYLIKTRGQQVTLSCSPISGHRSVSWYQQTPGQGLQFLFEYFSETQRNKGNFPGRFSGRQFSNSRSEMNVSTLELGDSALYLCATQKGSGGKLDTGELFFGEGSRLTVL.